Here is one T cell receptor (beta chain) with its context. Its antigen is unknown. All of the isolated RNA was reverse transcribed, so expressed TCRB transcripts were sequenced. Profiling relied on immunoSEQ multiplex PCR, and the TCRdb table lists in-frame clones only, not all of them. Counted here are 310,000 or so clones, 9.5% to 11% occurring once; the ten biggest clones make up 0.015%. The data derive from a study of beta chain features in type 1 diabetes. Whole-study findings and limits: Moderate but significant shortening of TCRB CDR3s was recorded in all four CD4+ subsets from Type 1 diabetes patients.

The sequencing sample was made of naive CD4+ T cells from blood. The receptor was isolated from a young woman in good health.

The CDR3 region is CASSPNLGGTPLVWQYF. The CDR3 DNA sequence: TGTGCCAGCAGCCCCAACTTGGGCGGGACGCCCCTCGTTTGGCAGTACTTC. The chain joins TRBV7-6 to TRBJ2-7, with D possibly matching TRBD2 (6 bases). The germline V gene encodes CDR1 SGHVS and CDR2 FNYEAQ. Trimming shortened V by 5 bases and J by 9 bases, and 29 bases separated the two germline ends. CDR3 size: 17 residues.